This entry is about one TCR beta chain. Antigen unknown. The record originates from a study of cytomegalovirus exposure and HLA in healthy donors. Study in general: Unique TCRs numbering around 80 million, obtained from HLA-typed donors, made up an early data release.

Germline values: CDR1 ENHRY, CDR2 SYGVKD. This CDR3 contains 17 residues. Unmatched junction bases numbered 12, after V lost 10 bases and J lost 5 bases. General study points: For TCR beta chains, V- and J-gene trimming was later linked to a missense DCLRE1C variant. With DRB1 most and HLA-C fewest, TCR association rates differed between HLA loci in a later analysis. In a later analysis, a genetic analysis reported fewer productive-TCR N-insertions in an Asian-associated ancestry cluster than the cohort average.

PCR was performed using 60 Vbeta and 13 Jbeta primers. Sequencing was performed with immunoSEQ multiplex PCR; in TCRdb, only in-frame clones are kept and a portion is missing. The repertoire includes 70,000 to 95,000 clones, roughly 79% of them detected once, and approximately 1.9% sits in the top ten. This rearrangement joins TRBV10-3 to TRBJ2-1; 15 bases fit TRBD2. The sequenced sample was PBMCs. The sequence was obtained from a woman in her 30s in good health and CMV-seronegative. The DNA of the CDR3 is TGTGCCACTGCGGGACTAGCGGGAGGAGTCGGGAACAATGAGCAGTTCTTC. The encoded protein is CATAGLAGGVGNNEQFF.